This T cell receptor beta chain was profiled in a study of regulatory T cells in long-lasting Graves disease. Sample time point: persistent/refractory GD, antithyroid drugs over 5 years with positive TRAb. PBMC-derived RNA was used for the TCR library. Graves' disease diagnosis used American Thyroid Association guidelines. To make TCR beta libraries, researchers used iRepertoire HTBI primers and Arm-PCR of CDR3 regions. TCRdb re-called the multiplex PCR reads with MiXCR, one entry per CDR3 protein. The sample consists of approximately 500,000 distinct CDR3 sequences, 20% to 25% of them appearing once. This CDR3 has 12 residues. The V gene's germline CDR1 is SGHRS and CDR2 YFSETQ. With V trimmed by 5 bases and J by 8 bases, 2 bases remained unmatched. Study-wide results and limits: The analysis examined peripheral blood only and excluded thyroid tissue. Persistent Graves' patients showed less TCR diversity than newly diagnosed patients showed. With persistent disease, TRBV28, TRBJ1-2 and TRBJ2-5 were the favored segments.

Concerning this clonotype: Its specificity is not known.

The sample was peripheral blood mononuclear cells (PBMCs), taken when the disease was refractory, from a patient treated with antithyroid drugs. The rearrangement links TRBV5-1 to TRBJ2-1, with 9 positions matching TRBD1. The receptor was isolated from a female donor with Graves disease. CDR3 DNA: TGCGCCAGCAGACGGACAGGGGATGAGCAGTTCTTC. Protein product: CASRRTGDEQFF.